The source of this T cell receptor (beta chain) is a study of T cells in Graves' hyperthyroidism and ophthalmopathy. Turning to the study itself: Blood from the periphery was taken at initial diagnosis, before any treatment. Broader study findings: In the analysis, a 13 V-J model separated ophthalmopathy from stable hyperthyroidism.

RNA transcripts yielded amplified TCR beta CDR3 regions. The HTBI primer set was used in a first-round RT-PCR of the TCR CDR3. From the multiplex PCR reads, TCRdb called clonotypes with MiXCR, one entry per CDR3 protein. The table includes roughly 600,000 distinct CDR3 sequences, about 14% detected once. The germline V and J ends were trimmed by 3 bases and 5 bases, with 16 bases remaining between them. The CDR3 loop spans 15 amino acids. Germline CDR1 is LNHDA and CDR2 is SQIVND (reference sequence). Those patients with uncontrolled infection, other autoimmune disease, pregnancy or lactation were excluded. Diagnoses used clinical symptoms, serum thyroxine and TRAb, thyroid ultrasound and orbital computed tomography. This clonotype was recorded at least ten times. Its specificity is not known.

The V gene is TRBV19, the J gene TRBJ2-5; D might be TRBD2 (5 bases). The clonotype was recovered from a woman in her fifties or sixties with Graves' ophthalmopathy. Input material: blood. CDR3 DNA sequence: TGTGCCAGTAGTATCGGGTTCCCCAGGAGGGAGACCCAGTACTTC. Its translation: CASSIGFPRRETQYF.